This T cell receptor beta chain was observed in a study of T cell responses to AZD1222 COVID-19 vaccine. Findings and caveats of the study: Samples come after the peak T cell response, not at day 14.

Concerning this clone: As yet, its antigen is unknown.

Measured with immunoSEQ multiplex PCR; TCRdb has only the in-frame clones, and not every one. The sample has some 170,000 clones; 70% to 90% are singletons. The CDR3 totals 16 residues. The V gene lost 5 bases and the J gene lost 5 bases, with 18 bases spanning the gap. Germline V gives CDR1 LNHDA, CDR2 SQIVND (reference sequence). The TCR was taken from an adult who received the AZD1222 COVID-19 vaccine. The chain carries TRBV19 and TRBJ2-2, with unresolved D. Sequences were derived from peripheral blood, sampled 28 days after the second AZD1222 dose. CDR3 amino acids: CASSAPASVRTGELFF. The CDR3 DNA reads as TGTGCCAGTAGTGCACCAGCGTCGGTTAGGACCGGGGAGCTGTTTTTT.